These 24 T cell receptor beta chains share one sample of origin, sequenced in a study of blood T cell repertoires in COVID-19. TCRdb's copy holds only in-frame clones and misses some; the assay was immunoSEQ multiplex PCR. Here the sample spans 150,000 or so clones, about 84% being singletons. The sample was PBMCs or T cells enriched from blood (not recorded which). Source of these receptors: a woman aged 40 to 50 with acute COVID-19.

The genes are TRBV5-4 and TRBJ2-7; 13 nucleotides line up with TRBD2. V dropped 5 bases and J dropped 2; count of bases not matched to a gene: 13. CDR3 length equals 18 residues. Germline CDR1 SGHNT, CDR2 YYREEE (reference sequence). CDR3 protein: CASRPGTSGTRGPYEQYF. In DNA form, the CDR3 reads TGTGCCAGCAGACCCGGGACTAGCGGGACCAGGGGGCCCTACGAGCAGTACTTC.

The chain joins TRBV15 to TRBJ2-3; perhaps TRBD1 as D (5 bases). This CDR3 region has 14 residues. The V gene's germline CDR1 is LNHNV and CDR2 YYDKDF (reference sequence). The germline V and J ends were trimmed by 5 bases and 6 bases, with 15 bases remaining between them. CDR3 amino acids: CATSSLVGADTQYF. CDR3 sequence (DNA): TGTGCCACCAGCTCCCTTGTAGGGGCTGATACGCAGTATTTT.

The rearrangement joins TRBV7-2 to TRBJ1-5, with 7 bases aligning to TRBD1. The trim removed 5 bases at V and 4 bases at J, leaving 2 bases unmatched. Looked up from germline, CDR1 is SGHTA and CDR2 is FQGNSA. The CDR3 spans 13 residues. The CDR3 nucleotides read TGTGCCAGCAGCCTACAGGGGAATCAGCCCCAGCATTTT. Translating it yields CASSLQGNQPQHF.

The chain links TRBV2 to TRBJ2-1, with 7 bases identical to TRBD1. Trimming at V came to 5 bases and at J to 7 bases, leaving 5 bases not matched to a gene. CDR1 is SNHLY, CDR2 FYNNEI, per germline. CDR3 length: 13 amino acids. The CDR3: CASSLDRTNEQFF. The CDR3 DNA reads TGTGCCAGCAGTCTGGACAGGACGAATGAGCAGTTCTTC. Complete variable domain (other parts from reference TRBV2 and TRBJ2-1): EPEVTQTPSHQVTQMGQEVILRCVPISNHLYFYWYRQILGQKVEFLVSFYNNEISEKSEIFDDQFSVERPDGSNFTLKIRSTKLEDSAMYFCASSLDRTNEQFFGPGTRLTVL.

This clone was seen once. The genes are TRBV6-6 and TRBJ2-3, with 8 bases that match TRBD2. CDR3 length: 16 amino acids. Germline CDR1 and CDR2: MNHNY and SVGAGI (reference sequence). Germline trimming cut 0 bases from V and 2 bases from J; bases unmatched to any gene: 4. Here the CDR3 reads CASSYSLADTTDTQYF. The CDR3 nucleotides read TGTGCCAGCAGTTACTCACTAGCGGATACCACAGATACGCAGTATTTT.

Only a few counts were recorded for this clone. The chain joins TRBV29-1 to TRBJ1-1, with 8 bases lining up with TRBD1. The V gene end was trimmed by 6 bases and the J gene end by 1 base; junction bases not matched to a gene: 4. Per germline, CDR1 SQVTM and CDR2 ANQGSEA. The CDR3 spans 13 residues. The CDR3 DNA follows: TGCAGCGTCCTCGGGACAGGGAACACTGAAGCTTTCTTT. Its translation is CSVLGTGNTEAFF. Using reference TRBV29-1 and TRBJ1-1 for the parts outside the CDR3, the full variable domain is SAVISQKPSRDICQRGTSLTIQCQVDSQVTMMFWYRQQPGQSLTLIATANQGSEATYESGFVIDKFPISRPNLTFSTLTVSNMSPEDSSIYLCSVLGTGNTEAFFGQGTRLTVV.

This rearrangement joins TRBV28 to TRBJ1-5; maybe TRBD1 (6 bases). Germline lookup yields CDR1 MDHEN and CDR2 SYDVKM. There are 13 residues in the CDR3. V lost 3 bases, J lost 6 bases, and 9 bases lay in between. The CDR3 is CASSFTGRQPQHF. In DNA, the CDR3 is TGTGCCAGCAGTTTCACAGGGCGTCAGCCCCAGCATTTT. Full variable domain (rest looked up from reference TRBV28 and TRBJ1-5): DVKVTQSSRYLVKRTGEKVFLECVQDMDHENMFWYRQDPGLGLRLIYFSYDVKMKEKGDIPEGYSVSREKKERFSLILESASTNQTSMYLCASSFTGRQPQHFGDGTRLSIL.

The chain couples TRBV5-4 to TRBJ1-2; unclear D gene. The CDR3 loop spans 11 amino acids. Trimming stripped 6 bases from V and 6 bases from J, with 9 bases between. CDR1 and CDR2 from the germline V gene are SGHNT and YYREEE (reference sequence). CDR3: CASIPRNGYTF. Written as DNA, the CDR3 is TGTGCCAGCATCCCGAGGAATGGCTACACCTTC.

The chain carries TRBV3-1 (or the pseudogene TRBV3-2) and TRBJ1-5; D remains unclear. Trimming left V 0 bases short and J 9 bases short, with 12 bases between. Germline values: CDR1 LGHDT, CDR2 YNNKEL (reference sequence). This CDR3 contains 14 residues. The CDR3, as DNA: TGTGCCAGCAGCCAAGACATCACTGTTTCGCCCCAGCATTTT. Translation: CASSQDITVSPQHF.

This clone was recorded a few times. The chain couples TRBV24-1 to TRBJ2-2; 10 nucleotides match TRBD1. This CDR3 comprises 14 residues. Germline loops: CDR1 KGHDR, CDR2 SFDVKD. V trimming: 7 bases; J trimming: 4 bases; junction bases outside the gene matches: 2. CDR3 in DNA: TGTGCCACCAGAAGGACAGGGGGCACCGGGGAGCTGTTTTTT. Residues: CATRRTGGTGELFF.

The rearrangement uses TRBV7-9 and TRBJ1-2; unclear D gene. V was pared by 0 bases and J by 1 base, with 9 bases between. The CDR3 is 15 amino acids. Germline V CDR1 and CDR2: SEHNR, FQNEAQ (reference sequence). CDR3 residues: CASSLAGADNYGYTF. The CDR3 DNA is TGTGCCAGCAGCTTAGCAGGAGCCGATAACTATGGCTACACCTTC.

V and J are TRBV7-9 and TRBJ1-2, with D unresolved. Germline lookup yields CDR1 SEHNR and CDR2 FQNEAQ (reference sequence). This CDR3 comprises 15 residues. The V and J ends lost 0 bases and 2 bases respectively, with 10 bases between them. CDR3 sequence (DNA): TGTGCCAGCAGCTTAGCGCGGCAGCTGAACTATGGCTACACCTTC. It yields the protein CASSLARQLNYGYTF.

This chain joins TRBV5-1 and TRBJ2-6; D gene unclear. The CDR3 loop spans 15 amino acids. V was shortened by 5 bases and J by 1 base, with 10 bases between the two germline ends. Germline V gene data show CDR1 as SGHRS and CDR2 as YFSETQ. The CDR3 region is CASRAIISGANVLTF. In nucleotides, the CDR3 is TGCGCCAGCAGAGCGATCATATCTGGGGCCAACGTCCTGACTTTC.

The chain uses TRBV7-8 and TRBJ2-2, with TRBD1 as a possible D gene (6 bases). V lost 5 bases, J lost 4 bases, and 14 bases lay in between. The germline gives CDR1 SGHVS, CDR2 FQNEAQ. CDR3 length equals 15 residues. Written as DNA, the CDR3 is TGTGCCAGCAGCCCCCTTTCAGGGGTCACCGGGGAGCTGTTTTTT. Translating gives CASSPLSGVTGELFF.

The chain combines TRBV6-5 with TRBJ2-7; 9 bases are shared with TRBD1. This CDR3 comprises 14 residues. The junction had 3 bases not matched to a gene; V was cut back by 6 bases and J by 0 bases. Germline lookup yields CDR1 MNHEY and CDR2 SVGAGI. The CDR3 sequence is CASRPGQGSYEQYV. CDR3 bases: TGTGCCAGCAGACCGGGACAGGGCTCCTACGAGCAGTACGTC.

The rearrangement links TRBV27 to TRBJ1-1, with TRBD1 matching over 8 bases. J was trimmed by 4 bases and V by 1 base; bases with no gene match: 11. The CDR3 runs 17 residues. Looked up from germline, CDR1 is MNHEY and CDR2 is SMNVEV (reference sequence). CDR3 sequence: CASSLLDSGGSSTEAFF. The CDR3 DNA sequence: TGTGCCAGCAGTTTATTGGACTCAGGGGGCTCGAGCACTGAAGCTTTCTTT.

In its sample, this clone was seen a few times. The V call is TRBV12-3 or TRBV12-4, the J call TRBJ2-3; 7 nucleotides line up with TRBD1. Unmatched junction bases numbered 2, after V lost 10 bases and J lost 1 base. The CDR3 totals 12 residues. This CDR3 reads CATTGGTDTQYF. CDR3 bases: TGTGCCACCACAGGGGGCACAGATACGCAGTATTTT.

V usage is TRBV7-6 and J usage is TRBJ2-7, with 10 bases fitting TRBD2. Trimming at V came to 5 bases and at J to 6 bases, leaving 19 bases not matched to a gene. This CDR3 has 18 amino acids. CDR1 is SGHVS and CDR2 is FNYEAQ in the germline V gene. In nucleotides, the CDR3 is TGTGCCAGCAGCCCCGCACCCCGGGCTAGCGGGAGACCCGCCGAGCAGTACTTC. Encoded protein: CASSPAPRASGRPAEQYF.

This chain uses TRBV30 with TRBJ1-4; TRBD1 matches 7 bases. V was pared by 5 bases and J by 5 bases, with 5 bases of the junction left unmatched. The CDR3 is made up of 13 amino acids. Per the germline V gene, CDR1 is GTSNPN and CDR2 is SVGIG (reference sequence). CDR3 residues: CAWARDRNEKLFF. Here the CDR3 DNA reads TGTGCCTGGGCCAGGGACAGAAATGAAAAACTGTTTTTT.

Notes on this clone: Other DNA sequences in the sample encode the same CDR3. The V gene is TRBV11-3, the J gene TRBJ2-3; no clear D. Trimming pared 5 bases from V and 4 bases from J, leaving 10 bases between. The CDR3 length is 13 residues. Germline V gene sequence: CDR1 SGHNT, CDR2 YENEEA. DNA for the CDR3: TGTGCCAGCAGCCCCCCTCCTTCAGATACGCAGTATTTT. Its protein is CASSPPPSDTQYF.

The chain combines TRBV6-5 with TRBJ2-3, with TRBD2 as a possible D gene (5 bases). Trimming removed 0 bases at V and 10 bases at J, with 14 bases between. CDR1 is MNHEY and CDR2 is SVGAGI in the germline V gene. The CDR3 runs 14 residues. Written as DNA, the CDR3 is TGTGCCAGCAGTTACTCACGGAGCGGTTGGCCGCAGTATTTT. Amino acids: CASSYSRSGWPQYF.

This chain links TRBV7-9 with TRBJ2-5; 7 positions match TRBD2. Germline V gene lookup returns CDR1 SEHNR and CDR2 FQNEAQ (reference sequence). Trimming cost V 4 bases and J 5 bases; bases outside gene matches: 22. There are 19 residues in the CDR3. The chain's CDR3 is CASSSPSDSRAGVGETQYF. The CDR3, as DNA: TGTGCCAGCAGCTCGCCCTCCGATTCTCGGGCGGGAGTCGGGGAGACCCAGTACTTC. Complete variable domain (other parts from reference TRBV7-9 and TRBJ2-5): DTGVSQNPRHKITKRGQNVTFRCDPISEHNRLYWYRQTLGQGPEFLTYFQNEAQLEKSRLLSDRFSAERPKGSFSTLEIQRTEQGDSAMYLCASSSPSDSRAGVGETQYFGPGTRLLVL.

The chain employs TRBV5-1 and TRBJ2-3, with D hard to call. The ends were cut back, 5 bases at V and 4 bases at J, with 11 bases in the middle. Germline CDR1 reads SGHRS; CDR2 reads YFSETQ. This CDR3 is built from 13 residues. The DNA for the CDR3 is TGCGCCAGCAGTGCCCTCGGTGCAGATACGCAGTATTTT. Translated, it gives CASSALGADTQYF.

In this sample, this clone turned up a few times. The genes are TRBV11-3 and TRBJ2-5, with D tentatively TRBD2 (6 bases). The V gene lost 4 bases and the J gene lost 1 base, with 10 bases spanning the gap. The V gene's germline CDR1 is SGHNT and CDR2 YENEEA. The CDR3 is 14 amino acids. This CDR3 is CASSSGGVQETQYF. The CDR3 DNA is TGTGCCAGCAGCTCCGGGGGAGTCCAAGAGACCCAGTACTTC.